Shown below are 29 T cell receptor beta chains from a single sample sequenced in a study of blood T cell repertoires in COVID-19. Here immunoSEQ multiplex PCR was the method, and the copy in TCRdb shows in-frame clones only, minus some. Among over 70,000 clones listed, over 70% were seen once. The material sequenced was peripheral blood. The receptors stem from a woman older than 75 with acute or convalescent COVID-19.

The CDR3 DNA reads as TGTGCCAGCAGCCAGATTACAGGGGGCTATGGCTACACCTTC. This encodes CASSQITGGYGYTF. The chain has TRBV4-2 and TRBJ1-2; 8 bases are shared with TRBD1. Germline V gives CDR1 LGHNA, CDR2 YNFKEQ. The ends lost 3 bases at V and 4 bases at J; junction bases unmatched: 4. The CDR3 is 14 amino acids.

This clone occurred a few times. V usage is TRBV18 and J usage is TRBJ2-5; TRBD1 is a possible D gene (6 bases). This CDR3 region has 14 residues. Germline V lookup: CDR1 KGHSH, CDR2 LQKENI. V lost 2 bases, J lost 2 bases, and 9 bases lay in between. CDR3 protein: CASSPWTEQETQYF. The CDR3 DNA sequence: TGTGCCAGCTCACCATGGACAGAGCAAGAGACCCAGTACTTC.

About this clone itself: This sequence may be a read error, since a much larger clone differs from it by one base. This same CDR3 is encoded by further DNA sequences in the sample. This chain connects TRBV19 to TRBJ2-7; 7 bases align to TRBD2. Germline-derived CDR1 and CDR2 are LNHDA and SQIVND (reference sequence). The J segment lost 2 bases and the V segment lost 3 bases, leaving 7 bases of the junction unmatched. The CDR3 is made up of 15 amino acids. The CDR3 loop is CASSIWASGTYEQYF. CDR3 DNA sequence: TGTGCCAGTAGTATCTGGGCTAGCGGCACCTACGAGCAGTACTTC.

This chain links TRBV27 with TRBJ1-5; 10 bases map to TRBD1. Germline-derived CDR1 and CDR2 are MNHEY and SMNVEV (reference sequence). This CDR3 is 18 amino acids long. With V trimmed by 2 bases and J by 0 bases, 7 bases remained unmatched. The CDR3, as DNA: TGTGCCAGCAGTTTAAAGGGACAGGGGACATTTAGCAATCAGCCCCAGCATTTT. It is translated as CASSLKGQGTFSNQPQHF.

This chain joins TRBV21-1 and TRBJ2-3; the listed D gene, TRBD2, was not tested against the DNA. TRBV21-1 is noted as a pseudogene. The CDR3 is 16 amino acids. CDR3 in amino acids: CASSALGGNDTDTQYF. CDR3 nucleotide sequence: TGTGCCAGCAGCGCCCTCGGAGGTAACGACACAGATACGCAGTATTTT.

The rearrangement links TRBV5-1 to TRBJ1-1; 9 bases agree with TRBD1. The CDR3 contains 18 residues. V lost 0 bases and J lost 0; bases outside the gene matches: 9. Germline values: CDR1 SGHRS, CDR2 YFSETQ. The CDR3 DNA is TGCGCCAGCAGCTTGGAGGGCACAGGGGGCCCTTTGAACACTGAAGCTTTCTTT. It encodes CASSLEGTGGPLNTEAFF.

V is TRBV6-6 and J is TRBJ2-7; 13 bases match TRBD2. V dropped 5 bases and J dropped 5; count of bases not matched to a gene: 9. The CDR3 runs to 16 residues. CDR1 MNHNY and CDR2 SVGAGI come from the germline V gene (reference sequence). The CDR3 loop is CASSQKTGTSGNEQYF. The CDR3 coding sequence is TGTGCCAGCAGTCAAAAGACCGGGACTAGCGGGAACGAGCAGTACTTC.

This chain connects TRBV11-2 to TRBJ1-2; tentatively, D is TRBD1 (6 bases). V was pared by 2 bases and J by 1 base, with 14 bases between. From germline, CDR1 is SGHAT and CDR2 FQNNGV. The CDR3 length is 16 residues. This CDR3 reads CASSLWAGDNNYGYTF. The CDR3, as DNA: TGTGCCAGCAGCTTATGGGCAGGGGACAATAACTATGGCTACACCTTC. Looking up the rest from reference TRBV11-2 and TRBJ1-2 gives the full variable domain: EAGVAQSPRYKIIEKRQSVAFWCNPISGHATLYWYQQILGQGPKLLIQFQNNGVVDDSQLPKDRFSAERLKGVDSTLKIQPAKLEDSAVYLCASSLWAGDNNYGYTFGSGTRLTVV.

This clone was observed once. The chain combines TRBV18 with TRBJ2-3, with TRBD2 as a possible D gene (5 bases). Germline V CDR1 and CDR2: KGHSH, LQKENI. Trimming shortened V by 2 bases and J by 3 bases, and 12 bases separated the two germline ends. The CDR3 has 15 amino acids. CDR3 nucleotides: TGTGCCAGCTCACCAACGGGATATGGGACAGATACGCAGTATTTT. Its protein product is CASSPTGYGTDTQYF.

A few counts support this clone. This rearrangement joins TRBV6-4 to TRBJ1-1; 8 bases align to TRBD1. J was trimmed by 4 bases and V by 6 bases; bases with no gene match: 4. CDR1 is MRHNA and CDR2 is SNTAGT in the germline V gene. This CDR3 spans 13 amino acids. The CDR3 sequence is CASRNTGGTEAFF. The CDR3 nucleotides are TGTGCCAGCAGAAACACAGGGGGCACTGAAGCTTTCTTT.

J is TRBJ1-2 and V is TRBV7-2; 8 bases are shared with TRBD1. This CDR3 region has 18 residues. Losses at the gene ends were 4 bases for V and 8 bases for J; bases not matched to a gene: 21. Germline V gene data show CDR1 as SGHTA and CDR2 as FQGNSA. The CDR3 DNA reads TGTGCCAGCAGCTACGATGCGATGGGCGGGACAGGCGCTAGAGGCTACACCTTC. As protein: CASSYDAMGGTGARGYTF.

The sample holds a few counts of this clone. The chain employs TRBV7-2 and TRBJ1-6; TRBD1 matches 7 bases. CDR1 and CDR2 (germline): SGHTA, FQGNSA. Trimming removed 2 bases from V and 7 bases from J; junction bases left unmatched: 8. The CDR3 totals 16 residues. CDR3 bases: TGTGCCAGCAGCTTACGATTAGGGACAGCGAATTCACCCCTCCACTTT. This translates into CASSLRLGTANSPLHF.

The gene calls are TRBV5-1 and TRBJ2-4; 9 positions match TRBD2. Trimming at V came to 4 bases and at J to 8 bases, leaving 7 bases not matched to a gene. CDR1 is SGHRS, CDR2 YFSETQ, per germline. The CDR3 is made up of 14 amino acids. The DNA of the CDR3 is TGCGCCAGCAGCCCGCGGGAGGGCCATTACATTCAGTACTTC. Translated: CASSPREGHYIQYF.

The J gene is TRBJ2-1, the V gene TRBV7-3, with a possible D match to TRBD2 (6 bases). This CDR3 is built from 14 residues. Germline V lookup: CDR1 SGHTA, CDR2 FQGTGA. Trimming pared 1 base from V and 10 bases from J, leaving 14 bases between. Here the CDR3 DNA reads TGTGCCAGCAGCTTAAGTCACGGGAGCGGGGAGCAGTTCTTC. It codes for CASSLSHGSGEQFF.

The chain carries TRBV5-5 and TRBJ1-1; no clear D gene. Trimming took off 1 base at V and 3 bases at J, with 7 bases between the two ends. The germline V gene has CDR1 SGHKS and CDR2 YYEKEE (reference sequence). The CDR3 totals 13 residues. CDR3 region: CASSLTVHTEAFF. The DNA of the CDR3 is TGTGCCAGCAGCTTGACAGTCCACACTGAAGCTTTCTTT.

The chain joins TRBV7-2 to TRBJ2-7; 15 bases are a match to TRBD2. Trimming cost V 3 bases and J 3 bases; bases outside gene matches: 0. CDR3 length: 15 amino acids. Germline CDR1 reads SGHTA; CDR2 reads FQGNSA. Here the CDR3 DNA reads TGTGCCAGCAGCTTGGGACTAGCGGGAGGCTACGAGCAGTACTTC. This encodes CASSLGLAGGYEQYF. Drawing the rest from reference TRBV7-2 and TRBJ2-7, the complete variable domain is GAGVSQSPSNKVTEKGKDVELRCDPISGHTALYWYRQSLGQGLEFLIYFQGNSAPDKSGLPSDRFSAERTGGSVSTLTIQRTQQEDSAVYLCASSLGLAGGYEQYFGPGTRLTVT.

This clone was picked up a small number of times. The chain couples TRBV30 to TRBJ1-5; D is perhaps TRBD1 (5 bases). Germline-derived CDR1 and CDR2 are GTSNPN and SVGIG (reference sequence). V shed 0 bases and J shed 4 bases, with 10 bases lying between them. The CDR3 sequence is 14 residues long. CDR3 nucleotides: TGTGCCTGGAGTGTAACCCAGGGTAATCAGCCCCAGCATTTT. This codes for CAWSVTQGNQPQHF.

This chain uses TRBV2 with TRBJ2-1; tentatively, D is TRBD2 (5 bases). The CDR3 spans 15 residues. The germline gives CDR1 SNHLY, CDR2 FYNNEI. V dropped 7 bases and J dropped 2 bases, with 15 bases sitting between them. CDR3 nucleotides: TGTGCCAGCACCTACACGGGAAAAACCTACAATGAGCAGTTCTTC. It encodes CASTYTGKTYNEQFF.

A note on this clone: This CDR3 is also generated by other DNA sequences in the sample. The rearrangement uses TRBV18 and TRBJ2-5; 10 bases line up with TRBD1. Unmatched junction bases numbered 1, after V lost 3 bases and J lost 3 bases. This CDR3 comprises 14 residues. Germline assignment: CDR1 KGHSH and CDR2 LQKENI. DNA of the CDR3: TGTGCCAGCTCACCTGGGACAGGGGAAGAGACCCAGTACTTC. It encodes CASSPGTGEETQYF.

The CDR3 nucleotides read TGCGCCAGCAGCAGACAGACTAGCGGGACGGCAGATACGCAGTATTTT. Its protein is CASSRQTSGTADTQYF. This rearrangement joins TRBV5-1 to TRBJ2-3; 11 bases map to TRBD2. V lost 4 bases, J lost 4 bases, and 8 bases stayed unmatched. This CDR3 comprises 16 residues. CDR1 SGHRS and CDR2 YFSETQ come from the germline V gene.

This chain joins TRBV18 and TRBJ1-5; 7 nucleotides match TRBD1. With V trimmed by 3 bases and J by 3 bases, 2 bases remained unmatched. The CDR3 has 14 residues. Germline-derived CDR1 and CDR2 are KGHSH and LQKENI. CDR3 protein: CASSPTGFNQPQHF. CDR3 bases: TGTGCCAGCTCACCGACAGGGTTCAATCAGCCCCAGCATTTT.

V and J are TRBV5-1 and TRBJ2-3, with 11 positions matching TRBD2. The CDR3 loop spans 19 amino acids. Trimming took 3 bases from V and 3 from J; bases not matched to a gene: 15. Germline loops: CDR1 SGHRS, CDR2 YFSETQ. DNA of the CDR3: TGCGCCAGCAGCTGGCCCGTTAGCGGGGGGGCCGGTTTGACAGATACGCAGTATTTT. Translating gives CASSWPVSGGAGLTDTQYF.

The chain has TRBV24-1 and TRBJ2-1; a weak D match, TRBD1 (6 bases). The CDR3 loop spans 11 amino acids. Trimming took 10 bases from V and 4 from J, leaving 7 bases between them. CDR1 and CDR2 (germline): KGHDR, SFDVKD. CDR3 residues: CATGQYNEQFF. The CDR3 region has the DNA TGTGCCACTGGACAGTACAATGAGCAGTTCTTC.

The chain links TRBV7-9 to TRBJ1-2; D is possibly TRBD1 (5 bases). The CDR3 is 15 residues long. Trimming took 1 base from V and 4 from J, leaving 13 bases between them. CDR1 and CDR2 (germline): SEHNR, FQNEAQ (reference sequence). The CDR3 reads CASSLGLGTLYGYTF. DNA of the CDR3: TGTGCCAGCAGCTTAGGTCTGGGGACTCTCTATGGCTACACCTTC.

This clone was counted between two and nine times. The chain employs TRBV12-3 or TRBV12-4 and TRBJ1-6; D unclear. Trimming cost V 6 bases and J 8 bases, with 8 bases left between them. This CDR3 contains 12 residues. This CDR3 is CASSLTDSPLHF. CDR3 sequence (DNA): TGTGCCAGCAGCCTTACAGATTCACCCCTCCACTTT.

This chain connects TRBV10-3 to TRBJ2-1; perhaps TRBD2 as D (6 bases). Trimming cost V 4 bases and J 4 bases, with 8 bases left between them. The CDR3 is 13 residues long. The germline V gene has CDR1 ENHRY and CDR2 SYGVKD. The CDR3 protein is CAISVGGYNEQFF. The CDR3 nucleotides are TGTGCCATCAGTGTTGGAGGGTACAATGAGCAGTTCTTC.

V is TRBV5-1 and J is TRBJ1-2, with D perhaps matching TRBD1 (6 bases). Germline V gene data show CDR1 as SGHRS and CDR2 as YFSETQ. The ends were cut back, 2 bases at V and 7 bases at J, with 9 bases in the middle. The CDR3 totals 12 residues. The CDR3 sequence is CASSLQGSGYTF. The CDR3 DNA is TGCGCCAGCAGCTTACAGGGATCTGGCTACACCTTC.

This clone was picked up a small number of times. The V call is TRBV3-1 (or the pseudogene TRBV3-2), the J call TRBJ1-3; 10 nucleotides align to TRBD1. Germline V CDR1 and CDR2: LGHDT, YNNKEL (reference sequence). The CDR3 totals 13 residues. Unmatched junction bases numbered 5, after V lost 8 bases and J lost 7 bases. CDR3: CASGDRGVNTIYF. The CDR3 nucleotides are TGTGCCAGCGGGGACAGGGGAGTGAACACCATATATTTT.

V and J are TRBV12-5 and TRBJ2-3; 10 bases are shared with TRBD2. CDR3 length: 16 residues. From germline, CDR1 is LGHNT and CDR2 FRNRAP. V gave up 6 bases and J gave up 0 bases; unmatched junction bases: 6. The DNA of the CDR3 is TGTGCTAGTGGGAGGACTAGCGGTCATAGCACAGATACGCAGTATTTT. This codes for CASGRTSGHSTDTQYF.